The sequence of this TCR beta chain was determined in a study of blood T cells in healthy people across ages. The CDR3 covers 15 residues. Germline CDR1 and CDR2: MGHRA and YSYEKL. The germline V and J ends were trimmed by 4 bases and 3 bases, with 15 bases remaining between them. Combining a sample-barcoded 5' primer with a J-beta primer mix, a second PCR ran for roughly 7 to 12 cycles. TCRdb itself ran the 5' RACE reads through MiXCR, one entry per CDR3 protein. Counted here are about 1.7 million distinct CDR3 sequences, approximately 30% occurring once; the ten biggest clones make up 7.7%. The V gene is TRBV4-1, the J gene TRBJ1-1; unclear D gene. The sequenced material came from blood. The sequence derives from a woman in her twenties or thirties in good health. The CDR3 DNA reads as TGCGCCAGCAGCCTATCACCTGGCGGTTACACTGAAGCTTTCTTT. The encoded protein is CASSLSPGGYTEAFF.